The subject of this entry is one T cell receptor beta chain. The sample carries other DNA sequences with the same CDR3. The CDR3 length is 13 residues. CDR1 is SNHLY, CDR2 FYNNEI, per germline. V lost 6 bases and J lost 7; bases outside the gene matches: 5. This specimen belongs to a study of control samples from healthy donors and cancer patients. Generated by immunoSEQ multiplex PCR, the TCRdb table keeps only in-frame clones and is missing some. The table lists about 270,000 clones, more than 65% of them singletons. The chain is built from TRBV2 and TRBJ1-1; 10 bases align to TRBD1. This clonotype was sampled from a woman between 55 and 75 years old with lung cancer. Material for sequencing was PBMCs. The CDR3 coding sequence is TGTGCCAGCAGGGTGGACAGGGGGGGTGAAGCTTTCTTT. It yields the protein CASRVDRGGEAFF.